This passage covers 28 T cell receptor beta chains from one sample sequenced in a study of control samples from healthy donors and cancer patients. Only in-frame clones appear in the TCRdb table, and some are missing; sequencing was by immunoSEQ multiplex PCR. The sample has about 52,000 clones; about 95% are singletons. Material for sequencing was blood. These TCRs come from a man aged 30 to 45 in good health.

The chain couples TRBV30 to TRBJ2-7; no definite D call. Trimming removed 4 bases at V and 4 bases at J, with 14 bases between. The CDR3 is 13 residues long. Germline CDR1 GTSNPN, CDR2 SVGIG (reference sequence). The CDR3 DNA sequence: TGTGCCTGGAATCCAGAGGACGGTTACGAGCAGTACTTC. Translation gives CAWNPEDGYEQYF. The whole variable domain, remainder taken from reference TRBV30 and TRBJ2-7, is SQTIHQWPATLVQPVGSPLSLECTVEGTSNPNLYWYRQAAGRGLQLLFYSVGIGQISSEVPQNLSASRPQDRQFILSSKKLLLSDSGFYLCAWNPEDGYEQYFGPGTRLTVT.

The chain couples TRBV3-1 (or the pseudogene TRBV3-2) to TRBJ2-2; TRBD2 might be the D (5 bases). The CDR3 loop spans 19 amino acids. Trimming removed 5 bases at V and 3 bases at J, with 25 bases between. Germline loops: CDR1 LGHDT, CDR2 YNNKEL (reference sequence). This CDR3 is CASSSTAGYSISDTGELFF. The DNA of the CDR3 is TGTGCCAGCAGCTCTACGGCGGGCTACTCTATTTCGGACACCGGGGAGCTGTTTTTT.

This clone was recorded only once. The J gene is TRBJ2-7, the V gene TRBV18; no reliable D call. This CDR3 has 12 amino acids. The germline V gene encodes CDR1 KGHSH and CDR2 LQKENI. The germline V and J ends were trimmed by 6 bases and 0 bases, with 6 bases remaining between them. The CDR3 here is CASSPDSYEQYF. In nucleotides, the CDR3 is TGTGCCAGCTCCCCGGACTCCTACGAGCAGTACTTC.

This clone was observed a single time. The CDR3 DNA reads TGTGCCAGCAGCCTGACAGTAAACGATGAAGCTTTCTTT. Its translation: CASSLTVNDEAFF. The chain joins TRBV6-6 to TRBJ1-1; possibly TRBD1 for D (5 bases). The CDR3 length is 13 residues. V lost 6 bases to trimming and J lost 7 bases, with 15 bases between them. Germline values: CDR1 MNHNY, CDR2 SVGAGI (reference sequence).

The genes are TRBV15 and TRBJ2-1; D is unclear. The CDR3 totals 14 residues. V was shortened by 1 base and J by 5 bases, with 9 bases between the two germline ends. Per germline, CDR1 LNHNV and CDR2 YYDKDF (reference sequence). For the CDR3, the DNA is TGTGCCACCAGCAGAGGGTGGGTCGACAATGAGCAGTTCTTC. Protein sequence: CATSRGWVDNEQFF.

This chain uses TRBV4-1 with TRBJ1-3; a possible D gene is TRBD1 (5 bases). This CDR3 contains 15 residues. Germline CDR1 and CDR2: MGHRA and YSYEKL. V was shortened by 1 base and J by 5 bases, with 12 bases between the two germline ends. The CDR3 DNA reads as TGCGCCAGCAGCCAAGCCGACAGCAATAGAAACACCATATATTTT. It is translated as CASSQADSNRNTIYF.

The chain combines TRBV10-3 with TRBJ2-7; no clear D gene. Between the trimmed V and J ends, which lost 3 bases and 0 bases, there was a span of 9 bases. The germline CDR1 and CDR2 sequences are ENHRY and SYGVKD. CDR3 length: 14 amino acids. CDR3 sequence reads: CAISEIGISYEQYF. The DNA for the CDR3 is TGTGCCATCAGTGAAATAGGGATCTCCTACGAGCAGTACTTC.

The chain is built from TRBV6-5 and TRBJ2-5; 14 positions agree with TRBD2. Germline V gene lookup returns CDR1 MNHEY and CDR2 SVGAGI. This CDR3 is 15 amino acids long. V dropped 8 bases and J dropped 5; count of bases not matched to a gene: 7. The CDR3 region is CASVRLAGGPETQYF. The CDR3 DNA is TGTGCCAGCGTACGACTAGCGGGAGGGCCGGAGACCCAGTACTTC.

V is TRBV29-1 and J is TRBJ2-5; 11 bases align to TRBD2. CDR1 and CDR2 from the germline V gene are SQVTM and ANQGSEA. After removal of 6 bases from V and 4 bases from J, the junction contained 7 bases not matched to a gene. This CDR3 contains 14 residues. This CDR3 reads CSVHSGRGGETQYF. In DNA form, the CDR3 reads TGCAGCGTCCATAGCGGGAGGGGGGGAGAGACCCAGTACTTC.

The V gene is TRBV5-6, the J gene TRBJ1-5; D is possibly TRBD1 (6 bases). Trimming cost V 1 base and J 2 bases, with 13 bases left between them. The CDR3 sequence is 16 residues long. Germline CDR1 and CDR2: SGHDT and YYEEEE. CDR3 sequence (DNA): TGTGCCAGCAGCTTGTTTTCCAGGGGTGGCAATCAGCCCCAGCATTTT. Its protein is CASSLFSRGGNQPQHF.

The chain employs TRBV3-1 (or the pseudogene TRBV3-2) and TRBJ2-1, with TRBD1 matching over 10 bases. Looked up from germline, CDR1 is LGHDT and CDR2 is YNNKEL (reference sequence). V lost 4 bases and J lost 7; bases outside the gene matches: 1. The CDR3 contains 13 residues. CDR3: CASSRQGANEQFF. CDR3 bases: TGTGCCAGCAGCCGACAGGGGGCGAATGAGCAGTTCTTC.

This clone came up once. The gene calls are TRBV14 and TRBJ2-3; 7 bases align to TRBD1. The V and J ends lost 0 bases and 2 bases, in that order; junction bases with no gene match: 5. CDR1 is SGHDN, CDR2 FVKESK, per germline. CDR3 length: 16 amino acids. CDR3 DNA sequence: TGTGCCAGCAGCCAAGACTACAGGGGACCCACAGATACGCAGTATTTT. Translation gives CASSQDYRGPTDTQYF.

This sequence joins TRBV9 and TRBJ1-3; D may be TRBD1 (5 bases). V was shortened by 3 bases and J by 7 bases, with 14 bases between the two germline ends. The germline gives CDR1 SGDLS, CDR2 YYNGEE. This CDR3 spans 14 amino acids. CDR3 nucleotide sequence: TGTGCCAGCAGCGCGCTCCTGGGGCTTAACACCATATATTTT. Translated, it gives CASSALLGLNTIYF. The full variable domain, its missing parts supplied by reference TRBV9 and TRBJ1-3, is DSGVTQTPKHLITATGQRVTLRCSPRSGDLSVYWYQQSLDQGLQFLIQYYNGEERAKGNILERFSAQQFPDLHSELNLSSLELGDSALYFCASSALLGLNTIYFGEGSWLTVV.

CDR3 coding DNA: TGTGCCAGCTTAGCGGGTAACACAGATACGCAGTATTTT. Amino acids: CASLAGNTDTQYF. The chain carries TRBV12-3 or TRBV12-4 and TRBJ2-3; 7 positions match TRBD2. The V segment lost 8 bases and the J segment 2 bases; nucleotides outside the gene matches: 4. The CDR3 length is 13 residues.

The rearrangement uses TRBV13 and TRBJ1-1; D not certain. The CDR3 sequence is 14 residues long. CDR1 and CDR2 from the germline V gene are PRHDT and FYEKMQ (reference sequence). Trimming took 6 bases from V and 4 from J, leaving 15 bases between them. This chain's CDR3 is CASREGGFGTEAFF. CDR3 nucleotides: TGTGCCAGCAGGGAGGGAGGATTCGGCACTGAAGCTTTCTTT.

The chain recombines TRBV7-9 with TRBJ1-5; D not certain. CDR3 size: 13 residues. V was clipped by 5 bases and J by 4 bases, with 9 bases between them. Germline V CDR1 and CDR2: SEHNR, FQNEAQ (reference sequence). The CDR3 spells CASSVDGNQPQHF. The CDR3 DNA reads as TGTGCCAGCAGCGTCGACGGGAATCAGCCCCAGCATTTT.

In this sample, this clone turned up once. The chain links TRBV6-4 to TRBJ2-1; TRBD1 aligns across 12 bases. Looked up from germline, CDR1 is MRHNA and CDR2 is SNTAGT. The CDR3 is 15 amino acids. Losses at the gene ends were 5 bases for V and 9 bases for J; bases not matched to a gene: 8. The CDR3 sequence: CASSTTGTGGGEQFF. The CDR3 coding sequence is TGTGCCAGCAGTACGACCGGGACAGGGGGCGGTGAGCAGTTCTTC.

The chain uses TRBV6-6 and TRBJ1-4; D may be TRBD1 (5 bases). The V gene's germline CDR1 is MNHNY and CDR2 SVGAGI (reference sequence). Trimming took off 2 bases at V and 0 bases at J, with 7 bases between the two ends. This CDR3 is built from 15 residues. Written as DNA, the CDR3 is TGTGCCAGCAGTTACGACAGAGCAACTAATGAAAAACTGTTTTTT. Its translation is CASSYDRATNEKLFF.

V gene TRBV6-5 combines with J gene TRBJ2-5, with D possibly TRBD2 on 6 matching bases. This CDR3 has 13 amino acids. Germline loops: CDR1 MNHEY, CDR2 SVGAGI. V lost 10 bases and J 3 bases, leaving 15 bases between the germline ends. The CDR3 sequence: CANKFSGEETQYF. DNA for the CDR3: TGTGCCAACAAGTTTTCGGGGGAAGAGACCCAGTACTTC.

The CDR3 sequence: CAWSVGSGTDTQYF. CDR3 coding DNA: TGTGCCTGGAGTGTTGGTAGCGGCACAGATACGCAGTATTTT. The V call is TRBV30, the J call TRBJ2-3, with D maybe TRBD2 (5 bases). CDR1 is GTSNPN, CDR2 SVGIG, per germline (reference sequence). The CDR3 extends over 14 amino acids. V was pared by 0 bases and J by 1 base, with 8 bases between.

The CDR3 spells CASSLVAGPNTEAFF. The DNA of the CDR3 is TGCGCCAGCAGCTTGGTGGCAGGACCTAACACTGAAGCTTTCTTT. The chain joins TRBV5-1 to TRBJ1-1, with no clear D. The V gene lost 0 bases and the J gene lost 2 bases, with 11 bases spanning the gap. The CDR3 has 15 residues. Germline CDR1 reads SGHRS; CDR2 reads YFSETQ. The whole variable domain, remainder taken from reference TRBV5-1 and TRBJ1-1, is KAGVTQTPRYLIKTRGQQVTLSCSPISGHRSVSWYQQTPGQGLQFLFEYFSETQRNKGNFPGRFSGRQFSNSRSEMNVSTLELGDSALYLCASSLVAGPNTEAFFGQGTRLTVV.

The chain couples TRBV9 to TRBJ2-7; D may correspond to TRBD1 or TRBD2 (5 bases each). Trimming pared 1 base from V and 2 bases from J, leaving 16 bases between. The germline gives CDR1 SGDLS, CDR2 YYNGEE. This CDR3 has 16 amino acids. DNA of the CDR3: TGTGCCAGCAGCGTATCCCCGCTCGGGACGGCCTACGAGCAGTACTTC. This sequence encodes CASSVSPLGTAYEQYF.

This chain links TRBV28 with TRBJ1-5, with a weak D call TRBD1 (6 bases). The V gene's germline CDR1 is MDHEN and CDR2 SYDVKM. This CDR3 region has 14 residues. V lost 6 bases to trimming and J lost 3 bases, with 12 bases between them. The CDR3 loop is CASRKQGANQPQHF. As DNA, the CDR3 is TGTGCCAGCAGGAAACAGGGAGCCAATCAGCCCCAGCATTTT.

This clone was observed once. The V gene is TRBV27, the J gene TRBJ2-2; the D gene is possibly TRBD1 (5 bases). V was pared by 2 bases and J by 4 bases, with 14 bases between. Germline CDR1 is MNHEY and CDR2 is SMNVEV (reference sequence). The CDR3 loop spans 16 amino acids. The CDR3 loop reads CASSLPPTASTGELFF. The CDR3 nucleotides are TGTGCCAGCAGTTTACCCCCGACAGCTTCCACCGGGGAGCTGTTTTTT.

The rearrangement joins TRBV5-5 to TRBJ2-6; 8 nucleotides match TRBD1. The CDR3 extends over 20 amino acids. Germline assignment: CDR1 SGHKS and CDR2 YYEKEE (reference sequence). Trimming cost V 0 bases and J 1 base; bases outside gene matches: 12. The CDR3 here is CASSLDAGGDRGSGANVLTF. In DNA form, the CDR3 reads TGTGCCAGCAGCTTGGATGCAGGGGGCGACCGCGGGTCTGGGGCCAACGTCCTGACTTTC.

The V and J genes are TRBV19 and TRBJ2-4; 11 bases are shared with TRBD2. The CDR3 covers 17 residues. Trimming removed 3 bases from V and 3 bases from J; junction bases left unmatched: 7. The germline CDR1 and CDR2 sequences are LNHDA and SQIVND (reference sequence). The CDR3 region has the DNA TGTGCCAGTAGTATGGGTAGCGGGAGGGGGAGCAAAAACATTCAGTACTTC. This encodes CASSMGSGRGSKNIQYF.

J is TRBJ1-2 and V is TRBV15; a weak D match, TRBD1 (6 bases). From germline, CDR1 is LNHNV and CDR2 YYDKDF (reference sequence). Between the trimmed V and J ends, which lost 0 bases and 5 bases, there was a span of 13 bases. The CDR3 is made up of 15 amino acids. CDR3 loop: CATSRDPGHHYGYTF. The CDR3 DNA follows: TGTGCCACCAGCAGAGATCCGGGACACCATTATGGCTACACCTTC.

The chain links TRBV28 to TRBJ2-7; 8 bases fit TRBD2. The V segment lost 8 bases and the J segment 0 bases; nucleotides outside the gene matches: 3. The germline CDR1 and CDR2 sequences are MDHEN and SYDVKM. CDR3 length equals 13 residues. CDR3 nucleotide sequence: TGTGCCAGCCGGAGCGGGAGCTCCTACGAGCAGTACTTC. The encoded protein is CASRSGSSYEQYF.